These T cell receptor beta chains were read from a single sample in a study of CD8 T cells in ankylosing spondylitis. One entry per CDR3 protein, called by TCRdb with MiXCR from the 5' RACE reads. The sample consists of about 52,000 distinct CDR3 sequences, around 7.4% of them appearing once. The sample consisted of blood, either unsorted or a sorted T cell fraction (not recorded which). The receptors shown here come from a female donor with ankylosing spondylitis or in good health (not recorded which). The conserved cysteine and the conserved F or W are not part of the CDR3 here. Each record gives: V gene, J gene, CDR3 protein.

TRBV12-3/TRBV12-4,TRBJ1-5,ASSSTRDSYQPQH
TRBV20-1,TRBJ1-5,SATKAPIRYSNQPQH
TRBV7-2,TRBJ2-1,ASSLAGTSLWNEQF
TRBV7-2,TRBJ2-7,ASSDRGLVAEQY
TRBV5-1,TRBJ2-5,ASSLRDIQETQY
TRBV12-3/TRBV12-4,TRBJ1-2,ASSLDSLYGYT
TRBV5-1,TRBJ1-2,ASSQPGLSYGYT
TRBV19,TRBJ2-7,ASSPTDRIYEQY
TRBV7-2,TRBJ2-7,ASSLVTGANEQY
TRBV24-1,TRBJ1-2,ATSDFADRGYT
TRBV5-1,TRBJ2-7,ASSLTGYEQY
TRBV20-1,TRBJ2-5,SARRGSGGESETQY
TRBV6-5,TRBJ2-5,ASSYSSQGGETQY
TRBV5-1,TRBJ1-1,ASSPKSMTGDDTEAF
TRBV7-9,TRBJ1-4,ASSWGRDLF
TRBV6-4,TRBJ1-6,ASRPHTRGKPNNSPLH
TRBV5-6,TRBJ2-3,ASSSYGTGIWY
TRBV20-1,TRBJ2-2,SARPSGGNTGELF
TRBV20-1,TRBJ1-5,SARGTFNQPQH
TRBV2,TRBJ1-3,ASSEPRAGNTIY
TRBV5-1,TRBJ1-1,ASSREGANTEAF
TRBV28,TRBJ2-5,ASKAGVRWGSETQY
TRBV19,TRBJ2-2,ASIGLAENTGELF
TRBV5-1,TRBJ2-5,ASSPGQGAQTQY
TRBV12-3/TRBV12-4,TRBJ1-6,ASSPGLTGNSPLH
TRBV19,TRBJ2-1,ASSRGTGSSYNEQF